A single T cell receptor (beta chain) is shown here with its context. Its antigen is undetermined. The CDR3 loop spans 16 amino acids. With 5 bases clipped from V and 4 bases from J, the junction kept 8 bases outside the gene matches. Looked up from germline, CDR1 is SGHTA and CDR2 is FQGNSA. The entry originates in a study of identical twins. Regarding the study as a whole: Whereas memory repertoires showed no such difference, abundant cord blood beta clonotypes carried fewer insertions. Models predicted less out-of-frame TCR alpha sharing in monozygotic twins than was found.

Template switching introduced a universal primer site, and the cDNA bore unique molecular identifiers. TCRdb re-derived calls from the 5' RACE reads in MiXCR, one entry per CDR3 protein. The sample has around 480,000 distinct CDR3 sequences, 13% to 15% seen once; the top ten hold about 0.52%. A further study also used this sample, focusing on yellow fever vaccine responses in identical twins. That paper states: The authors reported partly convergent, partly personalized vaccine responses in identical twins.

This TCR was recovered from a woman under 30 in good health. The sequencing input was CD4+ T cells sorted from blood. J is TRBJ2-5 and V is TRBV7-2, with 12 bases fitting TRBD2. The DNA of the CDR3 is TGTGCCAGCAGCCCCAGGACTAGCGGGGAGCGAGAGACCCAGTACTTC. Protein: CASSPRTSGERETQYF. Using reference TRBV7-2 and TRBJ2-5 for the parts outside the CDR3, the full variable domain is GAGVSQSPSNKVTEKGKDVELRCDPISGHTALYWYRQSLGQGLEFLIYFQGNSAPDKSGLPSDRFSAERTGGSVSTLTIQRTQQEDSAVYLCASSPRTSGERETQYFGPGTRLLVL.